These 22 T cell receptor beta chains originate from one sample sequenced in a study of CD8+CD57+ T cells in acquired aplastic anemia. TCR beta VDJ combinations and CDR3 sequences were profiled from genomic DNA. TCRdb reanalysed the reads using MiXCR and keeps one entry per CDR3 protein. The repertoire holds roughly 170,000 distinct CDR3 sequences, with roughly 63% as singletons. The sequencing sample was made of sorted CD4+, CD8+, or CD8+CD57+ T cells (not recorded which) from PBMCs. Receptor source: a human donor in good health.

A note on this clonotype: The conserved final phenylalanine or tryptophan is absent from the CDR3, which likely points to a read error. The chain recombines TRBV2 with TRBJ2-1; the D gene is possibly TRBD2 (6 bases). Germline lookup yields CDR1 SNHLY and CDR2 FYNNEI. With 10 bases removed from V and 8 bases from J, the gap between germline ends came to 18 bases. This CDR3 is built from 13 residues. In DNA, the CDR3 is TGTGCCACCCAGCGCGCGGAGGGCGATGAGCAGTTCCTC. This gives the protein CATQRAEGDEQFL.

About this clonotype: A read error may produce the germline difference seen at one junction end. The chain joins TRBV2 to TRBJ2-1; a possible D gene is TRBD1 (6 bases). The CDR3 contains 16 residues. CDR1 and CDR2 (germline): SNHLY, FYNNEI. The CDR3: CASSDRQALPHNKQFF. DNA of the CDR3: TGTGCCAGCAGTGATCGACAGGCCCTGCCTCACAATAAGCAGTTCTTC.

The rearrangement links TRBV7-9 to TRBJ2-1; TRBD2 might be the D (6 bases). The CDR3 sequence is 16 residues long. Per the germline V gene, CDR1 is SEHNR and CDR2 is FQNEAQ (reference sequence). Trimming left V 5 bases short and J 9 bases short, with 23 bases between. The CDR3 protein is CASSKADLSSGGEQFF. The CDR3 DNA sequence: TGTGCCAGCAGCAAAGCCGACCTAAGTAGCGGTGGTGAGCAGTTCTTC.

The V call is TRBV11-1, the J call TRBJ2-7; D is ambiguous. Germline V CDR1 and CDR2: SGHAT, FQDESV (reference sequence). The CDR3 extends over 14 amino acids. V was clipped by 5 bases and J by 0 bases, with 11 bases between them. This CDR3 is CASSPREFSYEQYF. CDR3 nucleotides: TGTGCCAGCAGCCCACGCGAATTCTCCTACGAGCAGTACTTC.

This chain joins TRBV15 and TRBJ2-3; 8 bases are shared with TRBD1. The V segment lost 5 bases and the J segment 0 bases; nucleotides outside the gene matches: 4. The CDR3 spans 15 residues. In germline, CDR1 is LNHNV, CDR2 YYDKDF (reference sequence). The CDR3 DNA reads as TGTGCCACCAGCGGGGGACAGGAGAGCACAGATACGCAGTATTTT. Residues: CATSGGQESTDTQYF.

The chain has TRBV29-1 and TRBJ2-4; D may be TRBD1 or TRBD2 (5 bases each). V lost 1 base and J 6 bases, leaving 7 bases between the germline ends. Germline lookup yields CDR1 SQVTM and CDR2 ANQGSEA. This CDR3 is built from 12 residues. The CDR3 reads CSVEGGVNIQYF. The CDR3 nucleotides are TGCAGCGTTGAAGGAGGGGTAAACATTCAGTACTTC.

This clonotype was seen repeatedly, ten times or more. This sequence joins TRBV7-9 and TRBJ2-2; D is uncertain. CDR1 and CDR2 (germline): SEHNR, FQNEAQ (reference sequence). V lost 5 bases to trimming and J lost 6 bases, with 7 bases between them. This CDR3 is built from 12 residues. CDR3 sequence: CASSPRAGELFF. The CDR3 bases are TGTGCCAGCAGCCCACGGGCCGGGGAGCTGTTTTTT.

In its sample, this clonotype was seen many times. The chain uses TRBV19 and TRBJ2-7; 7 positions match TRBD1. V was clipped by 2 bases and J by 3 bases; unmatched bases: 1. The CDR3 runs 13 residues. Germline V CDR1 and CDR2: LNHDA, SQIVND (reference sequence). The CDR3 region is CASSIRDSYEQYF. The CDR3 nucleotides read TGTGCCAGTAGTATACGGGACAGCTACGAGCAGTACTTC.

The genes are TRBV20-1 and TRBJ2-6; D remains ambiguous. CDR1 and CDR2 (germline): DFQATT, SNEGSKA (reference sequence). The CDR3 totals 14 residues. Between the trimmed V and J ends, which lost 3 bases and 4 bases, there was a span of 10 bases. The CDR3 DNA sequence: TGCAGTGCTAGCCGGATTTCCGGGGCCAACGTCCTGACTTTC. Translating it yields CSASRISGANVLTF.

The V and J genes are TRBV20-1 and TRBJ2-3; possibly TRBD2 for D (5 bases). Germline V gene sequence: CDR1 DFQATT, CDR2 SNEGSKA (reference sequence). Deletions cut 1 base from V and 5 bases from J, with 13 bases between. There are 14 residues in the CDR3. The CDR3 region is CSARGGLAGDTQYF. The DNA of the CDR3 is TGCAGTGCTAGAGGTGGGCTAGCAGGAGATACGCAGTATTTT.

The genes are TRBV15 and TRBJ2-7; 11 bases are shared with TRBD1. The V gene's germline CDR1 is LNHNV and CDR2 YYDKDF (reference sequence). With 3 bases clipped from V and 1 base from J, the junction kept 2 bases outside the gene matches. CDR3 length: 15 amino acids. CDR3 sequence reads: CATSSGTGGSYEQYF. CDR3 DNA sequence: TGTGCCACCAGCAGCGGGACAGGGGGTTCCTACGAGCAGTACTTC.

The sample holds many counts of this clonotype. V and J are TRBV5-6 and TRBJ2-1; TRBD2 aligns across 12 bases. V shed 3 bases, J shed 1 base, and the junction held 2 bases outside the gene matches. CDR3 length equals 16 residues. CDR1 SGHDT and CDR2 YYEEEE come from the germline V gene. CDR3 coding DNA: TGTGCCAGCAGCTATCTAGCGGGGGGGTCCTACAATGAGCAGTTCTTC. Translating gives CASSYLAGGSYNEQFF.

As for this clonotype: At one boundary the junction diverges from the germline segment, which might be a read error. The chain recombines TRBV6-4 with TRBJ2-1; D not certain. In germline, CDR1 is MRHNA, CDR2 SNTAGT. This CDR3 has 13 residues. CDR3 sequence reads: CVSSEPGRGEQFF. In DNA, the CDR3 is TGTGTCAGCAGTGAGCCCGGTCGTGGTGAGCAGTTCTTC.

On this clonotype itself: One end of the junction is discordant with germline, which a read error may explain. The DNA for the CDR3 is TGTGCCAGCAGCCCGGCAGGGACTAGCGCAAAAAGCTCCTACGATGAGCAGTTCTTC. It translates to CASSPAGTSAKSSYDEQFF. The gene calls are TRBV7-9 and TRBJ2-1; 10 bases match TRBD2. The CDR3 totals 19 residues. In germline, CDR1 is SEHNR, CDR2 FQNEAQ (reference sequence).

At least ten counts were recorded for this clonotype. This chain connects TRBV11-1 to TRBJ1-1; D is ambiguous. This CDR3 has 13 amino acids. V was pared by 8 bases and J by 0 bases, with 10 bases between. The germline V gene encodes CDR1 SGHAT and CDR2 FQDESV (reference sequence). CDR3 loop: CASADVMNTEAFF. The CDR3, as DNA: TGTGCCAGCGCGGACGTGATGAACACTGAAGCTTTCTTT.

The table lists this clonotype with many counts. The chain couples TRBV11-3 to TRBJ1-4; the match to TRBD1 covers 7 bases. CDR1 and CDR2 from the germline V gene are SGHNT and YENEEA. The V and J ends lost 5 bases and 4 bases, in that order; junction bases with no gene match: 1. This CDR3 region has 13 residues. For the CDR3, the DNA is TGTGCCAGCAGCGGGACAGATAATGAAAAACTGTTTTTT. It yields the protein CASSGTDNEKLFF.

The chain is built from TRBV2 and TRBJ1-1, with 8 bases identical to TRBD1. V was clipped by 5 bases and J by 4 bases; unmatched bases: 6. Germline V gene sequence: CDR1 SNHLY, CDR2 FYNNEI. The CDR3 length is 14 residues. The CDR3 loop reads CASSWTGQGTEAFF. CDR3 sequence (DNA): TGTGCCAGCAGTTGGACAGGGCAAGGCACTGAAGCTTTCTTT.

The CDR3 sequence is CSARPRGRMSGANVLTF. Here the CDR3 DNA reads TGCAGTGCTCGACCGCGGGGAAGGATGTCTGGGGCCAACGTCCTGACTTTC. The chain has TRBV20-1 and TRBJ2-6, with D perhaps matching TRBD2 (6 bases). The CDR3 is 17 amino acids. Germline CDR1 is DFQATT and CDR2 is SNEGSKA (reference sequence). Deletions cut 5 bases from V and 1 base from J, with 18 bases between.

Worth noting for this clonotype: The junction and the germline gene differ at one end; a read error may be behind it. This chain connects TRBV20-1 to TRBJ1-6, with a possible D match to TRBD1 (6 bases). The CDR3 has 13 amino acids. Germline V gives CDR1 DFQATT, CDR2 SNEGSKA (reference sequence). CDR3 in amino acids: CSARGGFNSPLHF. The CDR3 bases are TGCAGTGCGAGAGGGGGATTCAATTCACCCCTCCACTTT.

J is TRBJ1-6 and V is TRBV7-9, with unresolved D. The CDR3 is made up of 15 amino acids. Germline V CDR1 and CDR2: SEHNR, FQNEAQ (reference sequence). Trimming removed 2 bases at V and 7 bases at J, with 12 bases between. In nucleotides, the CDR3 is TGTGCCAGCAGCTTAAAGTCTGGAGGCAATTCACCCCTCCACTTT. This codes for CASSLKSGGNSPLHF.

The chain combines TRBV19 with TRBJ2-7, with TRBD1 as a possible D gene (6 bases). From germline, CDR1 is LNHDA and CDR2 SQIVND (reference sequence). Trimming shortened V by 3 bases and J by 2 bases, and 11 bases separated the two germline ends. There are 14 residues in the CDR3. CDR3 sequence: CASSMRQGTYEQYF. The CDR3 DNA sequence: TGTGCCAGTAGTATGCGTCAGGGGACCTACGAGCAGTACTTC. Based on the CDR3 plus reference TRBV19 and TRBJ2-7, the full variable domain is DGGITQSPKYLFRKEGQNVTLSCEQNLNHDAMYWYRQDPGQGLRLIYYSQIVNDFQKGDIAEGYSVSREKKESFPLTVTSAQKNPTAFYLCASSMRQGTYEQYFGPGTRLTVT.

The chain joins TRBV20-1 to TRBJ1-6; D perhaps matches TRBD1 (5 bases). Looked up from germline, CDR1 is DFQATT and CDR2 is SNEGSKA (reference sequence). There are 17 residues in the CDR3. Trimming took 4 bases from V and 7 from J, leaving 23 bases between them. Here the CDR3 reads CSAKYMEGIELNSPLHF. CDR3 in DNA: TGCAGTGCTAAGTATATGGAGGGGATCGAACTGAATTCACCCCTCCACTTT.